Given below is one T cell receptor (beta chain) in context. The protocol was immunoSEQ multiplex PCR, while the TCRdb copy is restricted to in-frame clones and leaves out a portion. Found here are 45,000 to 55,000 clones; the top ten clones hold 0.95% to 1%. This entry comes from a study of T cells in women clearing cervical HPV infection. This TCR derives from a woman aged 18-70 years with a cervical HPV16 infection that either progressed to CIN3+ or cleared (not recorded which). Sequences were obtained from blood buffy coat.

The chain's CDR3 is CASSPGQGDWYGYTF. The CDR3 bases that were read are TGTGCCAGCAGCCCCGGACAGGGGGATTGGTATGGC. This sequence joins TRBV7-9 and TRBJ1-2, with 10 bases matching TRBD1. The read falls 3 residues short of the CDR3 end, and the missing part is taken from the germline J gene. Germline CDR1 and CDR2: SEHNR and FQNEAQ (reference sequence). The CDR3 extends over 15 amino acids. The V and J ends lost 5 bases and 5 bases, in that order; junction bases with no gene match: 8.